The TCR beta chain under discussion was sequenced for a study of CD8+ T cells in alopecia areata. In the study overall: Severity scoring for treated patients was based on the percentage of affected scalp area. Points from the study as a whole: Expanded CD8+ clones among the top 100, and scalp clonality, were significantly decreased by tofacitinib. Scalp repertoires also include resident alphabeta T cells from normal skin.

Germline CDR1 ENHRY, CDR2 SYGVKD. CDR3 size: 15 residues. With 5 bases removed from V and 3 bases from J, the gap between germline ends came to 16 bases. Treatment denoted: oral pan-JAK inhibitor, 5-10 mg twice daily. In the case of this clone: Its target is unknown.

Sequencing used cDNA as its template, made by extracting RNA and reverse transcribing it. The method was immunoSEQ multiplex PCR; TCRdb's version includes in-frame clones alone and lacks a portion of them. The top ten clones hold about 5.5% of a sample with about 200,000 clones, roughly 64% of them seen once. Sequencing was performed on CD4+ T cells sorted from blood, taken at week 24, from a patient treated with tofacitinib. The chain combines TRBV10-3 with TRBJ1-1; a possible D gene is TRBD1 (5 bases). The receptor was isolated from a human donor with alopecia areata. As DNA, the CDR3 is TGTGCCATCAGTCTGACCGGTGGGGGATACACTGAAGCTTTCTTT. As protein: CAISLTGGGYTEAFF.